A selection of T cell receptor beta chains follows, all from one sample in a study of T cell repertoires in cytomegalovirus infection. TCRdb called the reads again in MiXCR, with one record for every CDR3 protein. Here the sample spans 400,000 to 550,000 distinct CDR3 sequences, about 11% being singletons. What was sequenced was PBMCs. The receptors were gathered from a human donor in good health (CMV status not recorded). Some clones in this sample may be carry-over from other donors' samples. Both conserved end residues are part of each CDR3. A D gene is named only where the DNA matches it firmly. Expanded clones get a size class; other rows say once, few or many, or leave the size out.

TRBJ2-7	TRBD1	TRBV5-1	15	many	CASSWGDRDSYEQYF	TGCGCCAGCAGCTGGGGGGACAGGGACTCCTACGAGCAGTACTTC
TRBJ2-3	TRBD2	TRBV5-1	15	-	CASSFRGGRGDTQYF	TGCGCCAGCAGCTTTCGCGGGGGTCGGGGTGATACGCAGTATTTT
TRBJ2-2	-	TRBV7-3	12	many	CASSSPPGELFF	TGTGCCAGCAGCTCCCCCCCCGGGGAGCTGTTTTTT
TRBJ1-1	-	TRBV28	15	-	CASRRPQGRDTEAFF	TGTGCCAGCAGACGACCTCAGGGGAGGGACACTGAAGCTTTCTTT
TRBJ2-3	TRBD1	TRBV5-1	16	-	CASTEGAGGGTDTQYF	TGCGCCAGCACCGAGGGGGCAGGGGGCGGCACAGATACGCAGTATTTT
TRBJ2-3	-	TRBV6-1	13	many	CASSEGPYRGQYF	TGTGCCAGCAGTGAGGGACCCTATCGGGGGCAGTATTTT
TRBJ1-3	-	TRBV4-2	14	many	CASSQGHARNTIYF	TGTGCCAGCAGCCAAGGGCACGCCCGAAACACCATATATTTT
TRBJ2-5	TRBD1	TRBV11-2	15	many	CASSFTGTGKETQYF	TGTGCCAGCAGCTTTACCGGGACAGGAAAAGAGACCCAGTACTTC
TRBJ1-5	TRBD1	TRBV23-1	14	few	CASSHWDRNQPQHF	TGCGCCAGCAGTCATTGGGACAGGAATCAGCCCCAGCATTTT
TRBJ2-7	-	TRBV11-2	15	many	CASSSDGTVSYEQYF	TGTGCCAGCAGCTCCGACGGGACGGTCTCCTACGAGCAGTACTTC
TRBJ1-6	-	TRBV15	15	many	CATSRGSSYNSPLHF	TGTGCCACCAGCAGAGGGAGCTCCTATAATTCACCCCTCCACTTT
TRBJ2-1	TRBD2	TRBV24-1	12	many	CATSGGGNEQFF	TGTGCCACCAGTGGCGGGGGCAATGAGCAGTTCTTC
TRBJ2-1	TRBD1	TRBV2	13	many	CASSGQGMHEQFF	TGTGCCAGCAGCGGACAGGGGATGCATGAGCAGTTCTTC
TRBJ1-1	TRBD1	TRBV7-2	16	many	CASSAYPGQGNTEAFF	TGTGCCAGCAGCGCATACCCCGGACAGGGGAACACTGAAGCTTTCTTT
TRBJ1-2	TRBD1	TRBV28	14	many	CASSPRQGANGYTF	TGTGCCAGCAGTCCGAGACAGGGGGCAAATGGCTACACCTTC
TRBJ1-1	TRBD1	TRBV6-2/TRBV6-3	14	few	CASSPRDSRTEAFF	TGTGCCAGCAGTCCGAGGGACAGTCGCACTGAAGCTTTCTTT
TRBJ2-5	TRBD2	TRBV23-1	16	few	CASSCLAGGQQETQYF	TGCGCCAGCAGTTGCCTAGCGGGGGGCCAGCAAGAGACCCAGTACTTC
TRBJ1-5	TRBD1	TRBV19	17	many	CASSIRQGQFSNQPQHF	TGTGCCAGTAGTATTCGACAGGGGCAATTTAGCAATCAGCCCCAGCATTTT
TRBJ1-2	-	TRBV3-1	11	many	CASSHAQGHAF	TGTGCCAGCAGCCATGCTCAGGGACACGCCTTC
TRBJ1-5	-	TRBV12-3/TRBV12-4	14	many	CASSLGRARGSQHF	TGTGCCAGCAGTTTAGGTAGGGCCCGGGGGTCCCAGCATTTT
TRBJ2-1	TRBD1	TRBV27	16	-	CASSSRRQGAGNEQFF	TGTGCCAGCAGTTCAAGGAGACAGGGGGCAGGGAATGAGCAGTTCTTC
TRBJ1-1	TRBD1	TRBV2	14	many	CASSTDRVGTEAFF	TGTGCCAGCAGTACGGACAGGGTTGGCACTGAAGCTTTCTTT
TRBJ1-1	TRBD1	TRBV27	13	many	CASRRTGGSEAFF	TGTGCCAGCAGACGGACAGGGGGGTCTGAAGCTTTCTTT
TRBJ1-2	-	TRBV19	13	few	CASSIDNPYGYTF	TGTGCCAGTAGTATAGACAACCCCTATGGCTACACCTTC
TRBJ2-7	TRBD1	TRBV7-8	14	many	CASSPRDSTYEQYF	TGTGCCAGCAGCCCCCGGGACAGTACCTACGAGCAGTACTTC
TRBJ1-5	-	TRBV18	15	-	CASSPGSSPYQPQHF	TGTGCCAGCTCACCCGGGTCAAGCCCTTATCAGCCCCAGCATTTT
TRBJ1-1	-	TRBV2	16	-	CASNFSAPRWDTEAFF	TGTGCCAGCAATTTTTCGGCTCCCCGGTGGGACACTGAAGCTTTCTTT
TRBJ1-1	-	TRBV5-1	15	many	CASSELDRTNTEAFF	TGCGCCAGCAGCGAACTCGACAGGACCAACACTGAAGCTTTCTTT
TRBJ2-1	TRBD2	TRBV25-1	16	many	CASRQTGTSGYNEQFF	TGTGCCAGCAGACAAACCGGGACTAGCGGGTACAATGAGCAGTTCTTC
TRBJ1-1	-	TRBV10-2	13	many	CASERGVNTEAFF	TGCGCCAGCGAACGAGGGGTGAACACTGAAGCTTTCTTT
TRBJ2-7	TRBD1	TRBV6-6	14	-	CASNRQGAFHEQYF	TGTGCCAGCAACCGACAGGGGGCTTTCCACGAGCAGTACTTC
TRBJ1-1	-	TRBV10-3	15	many	CAISESGGGRSEAFF	TGTGCCATCAGTGAGTCCGGGGGGGGCCGGAGTGAAGCTTTCTTT
TRBJ1-5	TRBD1	TRBV19	16	-	CASSIGDRVSSQPQHF	TGTGCCAGTAGTATAGGGGACAGGGTGTCAAGTCAGCCCCAGCATTTT
TRBJ2-1	-	TRBV12-5	15	many	CASGLARDPYNEQFF	TGTGCTAGTGGTTTGGCCCGGGACCCCTACAATGAGCAGTTCTTC
TRBJ2-7	TRBD2	TRBV18	16	few	CASSPQTSGLSYEQYF	TGTGCCAGCTCACCACAGACTAGCGGACTATCCTACGAGCAGTACTTC
TRBJ2-3	TRBD2	TRBV2	18	-	CASSLRLAGASGADTQYF	TGTGCCAGCAGCCTACGACTAGCGGGAGCATCAGGGGCAGATACGCAGTATTTT
TRBJ2-6	TRBD1	TRBV6-1	16	many	CASTRQGSSGANVLTF	TGTGCCAGCACCAGACAGGGGAGCTCTGGGGCCAACGTCCTGACTTTC
TRBJ2-3	-	TRBV7-3	13	-	CASSWSSTDTQYF	TGTGCCAGCAGCTGGTCCTCCACAGATACGCAGTATTTT